This record covers a single TCR beta chain. Its antigen is as yet unknown. One junction end disagrees with the germline gene, perhaps due to a read error. These data belong to a study of T cells in Graves' hyperthyroidism and ophthalmopathy. Study-wide background: Any treatment followed the collection of peripheral blood at initial diagnosis.

Researchers took RNA transcripts and amplified the TCR beta CDR3 regions from them. HTBI primers drove first-round RT-PCR of the TCR CDR3. MiXCR, applied by TCRdb to the multiplex PCR reads, yields one record per CDR3 protein. The data show roughly 350,000 distinct CDR3 sequences, approximately 15% seen once. Investigators excluded patients with uncontrolled infection, other autoimmune disease, pregnancy or lactation. The CDR3 sequence is 16 residues long. CDR1 is SGHRS and CDR2 is YFSETQ in the germline V gene. Overall study findings and caveats: Ophthalmopathy was model-predicted a median around 6.7 months pre-onset. Expanded thyroid clonotypes (above 0.001) were mostly also found in blood.

Material for sequencing was blood. The clonotype was recovered from a woman in her twenties or thirties with Graves' ophthalmopathy. V usage is TRBV5-1 and J usage is TRBJ2-1, with 13 bases aligning to TRBD2. This CDR3 reads CASSPTSGRAYNEQFF. DNA of the CDR3: TGTGCCAGCAGCCCAACTAGCGGGAGGGCCTACAATGAGCAGTTCTTC.